Presented here are 27 T cell receptor beta chains from one specimen sequenced in a study of OX40 agonist ivuxolimab in advanced cancers. Produced via immunoSEQ multiplex PCR; TCRdb's table is partial and in-frame only. The data show just over 95,000 clones, 90% seen once. Sequences were derived from CD4+ or CD8+ T cells sorted from blood, sampled in a trial of the OX40 agonist ivuxolimab. The receptors come from an adult with an advanced solid tumor such as melanoma, head and neck, liver or kidney cancer.

The V and J genes are TRBV19 and TRBJ2-1; 7 nucleotides match TRBD2. The V gene's germline CDR1 is LNHDA and CDR2 SQIVND (reference sequence). Trimming removed 7 bases from V and 9 bases from J; junction bases left unmatched: 15. The CDR3 sequence is 15 residues long. The DNA for the CDR3 is TGTGCCAGTACCCTCTGGGGGGAGGGCTCGAGTGAGCAGTTCTTC. Protein sequence: CASTLWGEGSSEQFF.

This clone was recorded only once. The chain has TRBV4-1 and TRBJ1-4; D is undetermined. V was pared by 6 bases and J by 2 bases, with 13 bases between. This CDR3 is 15 amino acids long. CDR1 is MGHRA and CDR2 is YSYEKL in the germline V gene. The chain's CDR3 is CASSSQEVTNEKLFF. CDR3 coding DNA: TGCGCCAGCAGTTCCCAGGAGGTGACTAATGAAAAACTGTTTTTT.

This rearrangement joins TRBV6-6 to TRBJ2-7; 9 bases align to TRBD1. V was clipped by 6 bases and J by 2 bases; unmatched bases: 5. This CDR3 has 14 residues. The germline gives CDR1 MNHNY, CDR2 SVGAGI (reference sequence). The CDR3 region has the DNA TGTGCCAGCAGGTCCAGGGACAGGGCCTACGAGCAGTACTTC. Residues: CASRSRDRAYEQYF.

V gene TRBV15 combines with J gene TRBJ2-3; 8 nucleotides align to TRBD1. Germline assignment: CDR1 LNHNV and CDR2 YYDKDF (reference sequence). The CDR3 runs 14 residues. Trimming cost V 4 bases and J 6 bases; bases outside gene matches: 6. DNA for the CDR3: TGTGCCACCAGCACCGACAGGGGAACTGATACGCAGTATTTT. Translation gives CATSTDRGTDTQYF.

This clone occurred once. V and J are TRBV9 and TRBJ2-7; the D is unclear. The V gene's germline CDR1 is SGDLS and CDR2 YYNGEE. V was cut by 2 bases and J by 0 bases, with 12 bases left in between. This CDR3 spans 15 amino acids. This chain's CDR3 is CASSVASAFSYEQYF. CDR3 nucleotides: TGTGCCAGCAGCGTGGCCAGCGCCTTCTCCTACGAGCAGTACTTC.

J is TRBJ2-1 and V is TRBV19; D call uncertain. The CDR3 covers 16 residues. Germline-derived CDR1 and CDR2 are LNHDA and SQIVND (reference sequence). Trimming left V 5 bases short and J 2 bases short, with 16 bases between. The CDR3 protein is CASSDPGLSPYNEQFF. The CDR3, as DNA: TGTGCCAGTAGTGACCCCGGGCTGAGCCCCTACAATGAGCAGTTCTTC.

This chain connects TRBV27 to TRBJ2-1; D might be TRBD1 (6 bases). This CDR3 has 17 amino acids. V lost 3 bases to trimming and J lost 7 bases, with 22 bases between them. Germline V gene lookup returns CDR1 MNHEY and CDR2 SMNVEV (reference sequence). In DNA, the CDR3 is TGTGCCAGCAGTTTTCTTCCAGGGGCCCACGGTGGGAATGAGCAGTTCTTC. This codes for CASSFLPGAHGGNEQFF.

About this clone itself: The germline gene is not matched at one end of the junction; a read error may be the cause. This sequence joins TRBV7-8 and TRBJ1-6; no firm D call. Per the germline V gene, CDR1 is SGHVS and CDR2 is FQNEAQ. The CDR3 totals 18 residues. The CDR3 coding sequence is TGTGCCAGCAGCTTAGGCTTGGGCGGCAGCTCCGATAATTCACCCCTCCACTTT. This sequence encodes CASSLGLGGSSDNSPLHF.

The V call is TRBV19, the J call TRBJ2-1; 9 bases agree with TRBD1. Germline CDR1 is LNHDA and CDR2 is SQIVND (reference sequence). J was trimmed by 4 bases and V by 5 bases; bases with no gene match: 9. The CDR3 runs 16 residues. CDR3 protein: CASSSLPGQGYNEQFF. Written as DNA, the CDR3 is TGTGCCAGTAGTTCTCTGCCGGGACAGGGTTACAATGAGCAGTTCTTC.

This rearrangement joins TRBV28 to TRBJ2-7, with TRBD1 matching over 7 bases. Trimming at V came to 11 bases and at J to 3 bases, leaving 7 bases not matched to a gene. The length of the CDR3 is 12 residues. Germline V gene data show CDR1 as MDHEN and CDR2 as SYDVKM. The CDR3 loop reads CASRGYRYEQYF. CDR3 nucleotides: TGTGCCTCCAGGGGGTACCGCTACGAGCAGTACTTC.

The rearrangement uses TRBV29-1 and TRBJ1-2, with a possible D match to TRBD1 (5 bases). V lost 8 bases and J 3 bases, leaving 16 bases between the germline ends. The CDR3 consists of 13 residues. CDR1 is SQVTM and CDR2 is ANQGSEA in the germline V gene. CDR3 loop: CSSLGGVDYGYTF. The CDR3 nucleotides read TGCAGCTCTCTCGGGGGGGTTGACTATGGCTACACCTTC.

The rearrangement joins TRBV2 to TRBJ2-6, with D maybe TRBD1 (6 bases). Germline V gene sequence: CDR1 SNHLY, CDR2 FYNNEI. The CDR3 extends over 15 amino acids. Deletions cut 6 bases from V and 0 bases from J, with 9 bases between. CDR3 nucleotide sequence: TGTGCCAGCAGCGAACAGGGCTCTGGGGCCAACGTCCTGACTTTC. This translates into CASSEQGSGANVLTF.

This clone was seen a single time. The rearrangement joins TRBV7-8 to TRBJ1-4; TRBD1 aligns across 8 bases. The CDR3 extends over 15 amino acids. Germline trimming cut 4 bases from V and 2 bases from J; bases unmatched to any gene: 3. The germline V gene has CDR1 SGHVS and CDR2 FQNEAQ. CDR3 nucleotide sequence: TGTGCCAGCAGCTCCTACAGGGGGACTAATGAAAAACTGTTTTTT. It specifies CASSSYRGTNEKLFF.

This clone was recorded once. This chain joins TRBV5-8 and TRBJ1-3; D is undetermined. Germline V CDR1 and CDR2: SGHTS, YDEGEE. The CDR3 consists of 13 residues. Trimming stripped 3 bases from V and 4 bases from J, with 8 bases between. The CDR3 loop is CASSWGGGNTIYF. The CDR3 nucleotides read TGTGCCAGCAGCTGGGGAGGGGGAAACACCATATATTTT.

This clone was detected only a few times. This sequence joins TRBV5-1 and TRBJ2-1; a possible D gene is TRBD2 (6 bases). CDR1 is SGHRS and CDR2 is YFSETQ in the germline V gene. The CDR3 totals 14 residues. With 5 bases removed from V and 0 bases from J, the gap between germline ends came to 9 bases. CDR3 amino acids: CASSTGSSYNEQFF. The CDR3 region has the DNA TGCGCCAGCAGTACCGGGAGCTCCTACAATGAGCAGTTCTTC.

The CDR3 reads CASSVGTGGFYEQYF. CDR3 in DNA: TGTGCCAGCAGCGTAGGTACAGGGGGCTTTTACGAGCAGTACTTC. V usage is TRBV9 and J usage is TRBJ2-7; TRBD1 agrees at 9 bases. From germline, CDR1 is SGDLS and CDR2 YYNGEE. With 0 bases clipped from V and 4 bases from J, the junction kept 5 bases outside the gene matches. The CDR3 has 15 residues.

The CDR3 DNA is TGTGCCAGCAGTGAAGATCGGTGGGAAGGCTATGGCTACACCTTC. Translation gives CASSEDRWEGYGYTF. This chain uses TRBV6-1 with TRBJ1-2, with D uncertain. CDR1 and CDR2 (germline): MNHNS, SASEGT. The germline V and J ends were trimmed by 1 base and 4 bases, with 13 bases remaining between them. The CDR3 covers 15 residues.

The chain links TRBV7-9 to TRBJ2-7; no firm D call. The CDR3 extends over 13 amino acids. Between the trimmed V and J ends, which lost 0 bases and 7 bases, there was a span of 10 bases. In germline, CDR1 is SEHNR, CDR2 FQNEAQ (reference sequence). DNA of the CDR3: TGTGCCAGCAGCTTAGCGTACGGGTCGGAGCAGTACTTC. The encoded protein is CASSLAYGSEQYF.

The J gene is TRBJ1-3, the V gene TRBV4-1, with D uncertain. Germline V gives CDR1 MGHRA, CDR2 YSYEKL. V gave up 0 bases and J gave up 4 bases, with 13 bases separating them. The CDR3 sequence is 16 residues long. CDR3 DNA sequence: TGCGCCAGCAGCCAAGAAATGTCGAGGACCGGAAACACCATATATTTT. It encodes CASSQEMSRTGNTIYF.

The chain links TRBV7-3 to TRBJ2-3, with D maybe TRBD2 (6 bases). The CDR3 loop spans 15 amino acids. Trimming took 6 bases from V and 2 from J, leaving 15 bases between them. CDR1 is SGHTA and CDR2 is FQGTGA in the germline V gene. The CDR3 loop reads CASRGGVRDTDTQYF. The CDR3 coding sequence is TGTGCCAGCAGGGGAGGTGTTAGGGACACAGATACGCAGTATTTT. Variable domain in full (rest from reference TRBV7-3 and TRBJ2-3): GAGVSQTPSNKVTEKGKYVELRCDPISGHTALYWYRQSLGQGPEFLIYFQGTGAADDSGLPNDRFFAVRPEGSVSTLKIQRTERGDSAVYLCASRGGVRDTDTQYFGPGTRLTVL.

The sample holds a few counts of this clone. The chain carries TRBV6-1 and TRBJ2-3, with D possibly TRBD2 on 6 matching bases. The V end lost 0 bases, the J end lost 7 bases, and 14 bases lay between the germline ends. The germline V gene has CDR1 MNHNS and CDR2 SASEGT. The CDR3 has 15 residues. The DNA for the CDR3 is TGTGCCAGCAGTGAAGCAGGGTGGGACTTAAATACGCAGTATTTT. It specifies CASSEAGWDLNTQYF.

This clone was found a few times. The rearrangement uses TRBV20-1 and TRBJ2-7; D uncertain. CDR3 length: 11 amino acids. The germline V gene has CDR1 DFQATT and CDR2 SNEGSKA (reference sequence). V lost 6 bases, J lost 6 bases, and 12 bases lay in between. The CDR3: CSATAGPEQYF. CDR3 nucleotide sequence: TGCAGTGCCACTGCCGGGCCCGAGCAGTACTTC.

The V gene is TRBV6-4, the J gene TRBJ2-3; TRBD1 or TRBD2 may be the D gene (7 bases each). Between the trimmed V and J ends, which lost 5 bases and 3 bases, there was a span of 18 bases. From germline, CDR1 is MRHNA and CDR2 SNTAGT. This CDR3 spans 16 amino acids. The CDR3 loop reads CASSLRAGGGTDTQYF. CDR3 sequence (DNA): TGTGCCAGCAGTCTCCGGGCAGGGGGGGGTACAGATACGCAGTATTTT.

Concerning this clone itself: The junction shows a germline mismatch at one end, possibly a read error. The V call is TRBV5-8, the J call TRBJ2-7, with no clear D. Germline V gene data show CDR1 as SGHTS and CDR2 as YDEGEE. The CDR3 spans 12 residues. The CDR3, as DNA: TGCGCCAGCAGCTCGACGCAGTACGAGCAGTACTTC. This sequence encodes CASSSTQYEQYF.

The V gene is TRBV5-1, the J gene TRBJ1-6, with D unclear. This CDR3 contains 14 residues. The V gene lost 0 bases and the J gene lost 5 bases, with 6 bases spanning the gap. The germline V gene has CDR1 SGHRS and CDR2 YFSETQ. DNA of the CDR3: TGCGCCAGCAGCTTGGCACACAATAATTCACCCCTCCACTTT. It codes for CASSLAHNNSPLHF.

The rearrangement links TRBV7-9 to TRBJ2-7; the D is unclear. The CDR3 is made up of 12 amino acids. Germline V gene lookup returns CDR1 SEHNR and CDR2 FQNEAQ (reference sequence). V lost 5 bases and J 2 bases, leaving 7 bases between the germline ends. Written as DNA, the CDR3 is TGTGCCAGCAGCCGAAACGCCTACGAGCAGTACTTC. Amino acid sequence: CASSRNAYEQYF.

The rearrangement links TRBV6-4 to TRBJ2-3, with 14 bases that match TRBD2. Germline lookup yields CDR1 MRHNA and CDR2 SNTAGT. The V and J ends lost 3 bases and 4 bases, in that order; junction bases with no gene match: 0. The CDR3 covers 15 residues. The CDR3 DNA sequence: TGTGCCAGCAGTGAGGGACTAGCGGGAGCAGATACGCAGTATTTT. It translates to CASSEGLAGADTQYF.